This T cell receptor (beta chain) was observed in a study of blood T cell repertoires in COVID-19. Study context: Acute and convalescent COVID-19 specimens originated in the United States, Italy and Spain. Sources were T cells, B-cell-depleted T cells, or PBMCs; the material itself was cDNA or gDNA.

The CDR3 is 17 amino acids. The germline V gene encodes CDR1 SQVTM and CDR2 ANQGSEA. Trimming at V came to 0 bases and at J to 2 bases, leaving 7 bases not matched to a gene. Original data processing: Amplified reference gene primers provided the basis for estimating nucleated cell counts. Libraries were prepared by immunoSEQ multiplex PCR; TCRdb keeps only in-frame clonotypes and omits some of them. V, J and clone size are those of that table, while D and trimming were read from the DNA. The sample gives approximately 110,000 clones, roughly 85% of which show up once; 2.1% is in the top ten. This TCR derives from a human donor in a cohort sampled during active COVID-19. V gene TRBV29-1 combines with J gene TRBJ2-6; 7 nucleotides line up with TRBD2. The sequenced material came from peripheral blood. CDR3 region: CSVEDTTGLAGANVLTF. The CDR3 DNA sequence: TGCAGCGTTGAAGATACTACAGGACTAGCTGGGGCCAACGTCCTGACTTTC.